Described below is a single T cell receptor beta chain sequence and its context. The data were obtained in a study of blood T cell repertoires in COVID-19. About the research overall: Acute and convalescent COVID-19 samples came from the United States, Italy and Spain. T cells, B-cell-depleted T cells, or PBMCs provided the cDNA or gDNA that served as material.

Data came from immunoSEQ multiplex PCR; TCRdb stores just in-frame clones and leaves some out. The sample carries some 94,000 clones, roughly 89% recorded once. Deletions cut 2 bases from V and 1 base from J, with 12 bases between. The germline gives CDR1 MNHEY, CDR2 SVGAGI. The CDR3 covers 16 residues. The TCR sequence derives from a man between 70 and 80 years old with active or convalescent COVID-19. Sequencing used peripheral blood. This chain connects TRBV6-5 to TRBJ1-5, with D uncertain. CDR3 DNA sequence: TGTGCCAGCAGTTACGAGGCGAGTTCAAGCAATCAGCCCCAGCATTTT. Its protein product is CASSYEASSSNQPQHF.